This TCR beta chain is drawn from a study of blood T cells in healthy people across ages. At the level of the study: Template switching captured about one barcoded beta molecule per two T cells.

A second PCR, run for roughly 7 to 12 cycles, used a sample-barcoded 5' primer plus a J-beta primer mix. TCRdb processed the 5' RACE reads anew with MiXCR; each CDR3 protein has one entry. The sample has some 1,000,000 distinct CDR3 sequences, about 23% seen once. CDR3 length equals 12 residues. The V end was cut by 6 bases, the J end by 7 bases, with 12 bases between. The data also belong to a second study, concerning T cells of mothers and their children.

The V gene is TRBV6-7, the J gene TRBJ2-5, with a possible D match to TRBD2 (6 bases). TRBV6-7 is known as an ORF, though its function is uncertain. The clonotype originates from a girl aged 2 to 9 in good health. Source material: blood. CDR3 nucleotides: TGTGCCAGCAGCACGGGACTGGGGACCCAGTACTTC. It translates to CASSTGLGTQYF.